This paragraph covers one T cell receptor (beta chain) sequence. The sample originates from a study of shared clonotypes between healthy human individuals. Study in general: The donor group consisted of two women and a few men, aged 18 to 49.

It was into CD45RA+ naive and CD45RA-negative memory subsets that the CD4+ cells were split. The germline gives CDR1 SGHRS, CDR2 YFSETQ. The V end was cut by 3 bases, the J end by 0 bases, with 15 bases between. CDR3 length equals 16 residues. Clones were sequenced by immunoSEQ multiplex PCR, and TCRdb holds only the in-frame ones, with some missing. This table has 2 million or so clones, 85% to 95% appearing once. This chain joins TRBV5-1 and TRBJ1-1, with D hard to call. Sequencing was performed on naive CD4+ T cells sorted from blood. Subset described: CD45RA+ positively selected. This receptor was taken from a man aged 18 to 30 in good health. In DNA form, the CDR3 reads TGCGCCAGCAGCTCTGGACGGTTAGGCATGAACACTGAAGCTTTCTTT. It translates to CASSSGRLGMNTEAFF.